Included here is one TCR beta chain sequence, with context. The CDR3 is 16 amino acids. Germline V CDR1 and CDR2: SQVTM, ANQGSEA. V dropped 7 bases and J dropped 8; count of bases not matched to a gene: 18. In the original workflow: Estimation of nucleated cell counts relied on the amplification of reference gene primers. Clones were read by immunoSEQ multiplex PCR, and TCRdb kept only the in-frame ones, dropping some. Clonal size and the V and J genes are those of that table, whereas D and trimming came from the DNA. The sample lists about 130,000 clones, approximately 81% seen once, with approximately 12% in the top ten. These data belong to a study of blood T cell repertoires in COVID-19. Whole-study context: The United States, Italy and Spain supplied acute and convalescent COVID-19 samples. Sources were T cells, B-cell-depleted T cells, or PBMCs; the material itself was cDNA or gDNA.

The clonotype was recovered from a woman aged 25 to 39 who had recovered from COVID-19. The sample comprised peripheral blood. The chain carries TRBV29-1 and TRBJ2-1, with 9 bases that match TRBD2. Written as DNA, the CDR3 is TGCAGCGGGGAGTCTGTAGCGGGGGCGAAGGACTATGAGCAGTTCTTC. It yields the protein CSGESVAGAKDYEQFF.